The source of this T cell receptor (beta chain) is a study of blood T cell repertoires in COVID-19. The CDR3 consists of 15 residues. Trimming cost V 7 bases and J 5 bases; bases outside gene matches: 8. CDR1 and CDR2 (germline): KGHDR, SFDVKD. The protocol was immunoSEQ multiplex PCR, while the TCRdb copy is restricted to in-frame clones and leaves out a portion. The sample records approximately 110,000 clones, about 70% being singletons. This TCR was recovered from a man at least 80 years old with COVID-19, enrolled during active disease. Sequenced input: peripheral blood. The V call is TRBV24-1, the J call TRBJ2-3; 10 bases align to TRBD2. The CDR3 sequence is CATSTSGRARDTQYF. DNA of the CDR3: TGTGCCACCAGCACCAGCGGGAGGGCCAGAGATACGCAGTATTTT.